The present T cell receptor (beta chain) was sequenced within a study of cytomegalovirus exposure and HLA in healthy donors. Germline-derived CDR1 and CDR2 are SGHRS and YFSETQ. With V trimmed by 4 bases and J by 3 bases, 3 bases remained unmatched. This CDR3 has 13 amino acids. Here immunoSEQ multiplex PCR was the method, and the copy in TCRdb shows in-frame clones only, minus some. The sample records 130,000 to 150,000 clones, roughly 86% being singletons. The source material was PBMCs. The gene calls are TRBV5-1 and TRBJ2-7; 8 positions match TRBD2. The receptor's source is a man younger than 35 in good health and CMV-seropositive. The CDR3 loop is CASSHTSGYEQYF. As DNA, the CDR3 is TGCGCCAGCAGCCATACTAGCGGCTACGAGCAGTACTTC.